The present entry profiles one T cell receptor (beta chain) with its context. The data were obtained in a study of human T cells and chemical hapten exposure. MiXCR, run by TCRdb on the RACE reads, gives a single entry per CDR3 protein. Found here are nearly 350,000 distinct CDR3 sequences, 5.5% to 8% of them singletons; the top ten hold 8.4%. Time point described: patch test 1, 2 weeks after DPC sensitization. Treatment reported: therapeutic diphenylcyclopropenone sensitization with weekly scalp DPC. V lost 5 bases and J lost 0, with 19 bases in between. This CDR3 comprises 17 residues. Germline CDR1 and CDR2: MDHEN and SYDVKM.

The genes are TRBV28 and TRBJ1-2, with D perhaps matching TRBD1 (6 bases). The sample in question was whole blood, obtained in connection with sensitization to the hapten diphenylcyclopropenone (DPC). This sequence was found in a woman between 18 and 29 years old with alopecia areata. Some clones in this sample may be carry-over from other donors' samples. CDR3 nucleotide sequence: TGTGCCAGCAGTGAACTTCCACGGACAGCCACTAACTATGGCTACACCTTC. It specifies CASSELPRTATNYGYTF.